Below are 27 T cell receptor beta chains sequenced from a single sample in a study of early T cells in non-severe SARS-CoV-2 infection. TCRdb fed the 5' RACE reads into MiXCR, producing one record per CDR3 protein. The sample yields about 68,000 distinct CDR3 sequences, roughly a tenth seen once. The sequenced sample consisted of whole blood. The receptors stem from an adult who was a healthcare worker with PCR-confirmed SARS-CoV-2 infection or an uninfected control (not recorded which).

This chain connects TRBV2 to TRBJ2-2, with 14 bases fitting TRBD2. In germline, CDR1 is SNHLY, CDR2 FYNNEI. The CDR3 loop spans 15 amino acids. Germline trimming cut 6 bases from V and 7 bases from J; bases unmatched to any gene: 4. The CDR3 DNA is TGTGCCAGCAGGAAGACTAGCGGGAGGGACGGGGAGCTGTTTTTT. Its translation: CASRKTSGRDGELFF.

This clonotype was seen a few times. The chain recombines TRBV20-1 with TRBJ2-1; D is possibly TRBD2 (6 bases). Germline V lookup: CDR1 DFQATT, CDR2 SNEGSKA (reference sequence). V was shortened by 5 bases and J by 10 bases, with 18 bases between the two germline ends. The CDR3 loop spans 13 amino acids. The CDR3 sequence is CSAHSTGREEQFF. The DNA for the CDR3 is TGCAGTGCTCATAGTACGGGACGGGAGGAGCAGTTCTTC.

This clonotype appeared many times. This chain links TRBV20-1 with TRBJ2-5; a weak D match, TRBD2 (6 bases). The V end was cut by 3 bases, the J end by 5 bases, with 16 bases between. Germline loops: CDR1 DFQATT, CDR2 SNEGSKA (reference sequence). There are 14 residues in the CDR3. For the CDR3, the DNA is TGCAGTGCTAGCGTCTGGGGCCGGGAGGAGACCCAGTACTTC. Its protein product is CSASVWGREETQYF.

J is TRBJ2-4 and V is TRBV12-3 or TRBV12-4, with D possibly being TRBD2 (5 bases). V lost 4 bases and J 8 bases, leaving 12 bases between the germline ends. The CDR3 loop spans 13 amino acids. This CDR3 reads CASSWSGEYIQYF. The DNA of the CDR3 is TGTGCCAGCAGTTGGTCCGGGGAGTACATTCAGTACTTC.

The chain combines TRBV7-9 with TRBJ2-7, with D hard to call. Germline CDR1 reads SEHNR; CDR2 reads FQNEAQ (reference sequence). The V and J ends lost 5 bases and 5 bases respectively, with 10 bases between them. The CDR3 loop spans 12 amino acids. The CDR3 is CASSPLPDEQYF. Written as DNA, the CDR3 is TGTGCCAGCAGCCCCTTGCCCGACGAGCAGTACTTC.

This clonotype was counted ten times or more. The rearrangement links TRBV3-1 to TRBJ2-3; 8 bases match TRBD1. From germline, CDR1 is LGHDT and CDR2 YNNKEL (reference sequence). Losses at the gene ends were 5 bases for V and 4 bases for J; bases not matched to a gene: 11. CDR3 length equals 16 residues. The CDR3 coding sequence is TGTGCCAGCAGCAAACCAGGGACAGGCAGCGCAGATACGCAGTATTTT. Protein: CASSKPGTGSADTQYF.

The chain recombines TRBV7-9 with TRBJ2-7; no firm D call. The germline V and J ends were trimmed by 3 bases and 0 bases, with 6 bases remaining between them. This CDR3 is built from 13 residues. Per germline, CDR1 SEHNR and CDR2 FQNEAQ (reference sequence). The CDR3 sequence is CASSLDGSYEQYF. The CDR3 region has the DNA TGTGCCAGCAGCTTGGACGGCTCCTACGAGCAGTACTTC.

This clonotype came up many times. The chain employs TRBV7-8 and TRBJ2-7; possibly TRBD1 or TRBD2 for D (5 bases each). This CDR3 is 16 amino acids long. Trimming pared 5 bases from V and 3 bases from J, leaving 20 bases between. Germline CDR1 and CDR2: SGHVS and FQNEAQ. The CDR3 bases are TGTGCCAGCAGCCCACCGCGAAGGGGAGTAAACTACGAGCAGTACTTC. This codes for CASSPPRRGVNYEQYF.

The rearrangement joins TRBV18 to TRBJ2-7; no clear D gene. This CDR3 is built from 15 residues. From germline, CDR1 is KGHSH and CDR2 LQKENI. V shed 2 bases and J shed 3 bases, with 14 bases lying between them. The DNA of the CDR3 is TGTGCCAGCTCACCATTTTCAGGAGAACGCTACGAGCAGTACTTC. Its translation is CASSPFSGERYEQYF.

This clonotype was seen more than once but under ten times. DNA for the CDR3: TGTGCCAGCAGCGCCTCCGGGACTACTTCCTACGAGCAGTACTTC. It yields the protein CASSASGTTSYEQYF. This sequence joins TRBV7-8 and TRBJ2-7, with 7 bases fitting TRBD2. The germline V gene encodes CDR1 SGHVS and CDR2 FQNEAQ. The CDR3 covers 15 residues. After removal of 5 bases from V and 1 base from J, the junction contained 8 bases not matched to a gene.

This clonotype came up a few times. The chain employs TRBV15 and TRBJ1-5; D gene ambiguous. The CDR3 is 16 residues long. Germline V gene data show CDR1 as LNHNV and CDR2 as YYDKDF (reference sequence). The V end was cut by 5 bases, the J end by 5 bases, with 19 bases between. CDR3 nucleotide sequence: TGTGCCACCAGCCTATCCGACGGAACACTACATCAGCCCCAGCATTTT. Amino acids: CATSLSDGTLHQPQHF.

The chain joins TRBV13 to TRBJ2-1, with D maybe TRBD1 (5 bases). The CDR3 loop spans 11 amino acids. The germline V gene has CDR1 PRHDT and CDR2 FYEKMQ (reference sequence). Trimming removed 2 bases from V and 13 bases from J, with 9 bases in between. The CDR3 region is CASSLRRGQFF. The CDR3 DNA follows: TGTGCCAGCAGCTTAAGAAGGGGCCAGTTCTTC.

V gene TRBV27 combines with J gene TRBJ2-7; possibly TRBD1 for D (5 bases). This CDR3 has 14 residues. Germline V gene lookup returns CDR1 MNHEY and CDR2 SMNVEV (reference sequence). Trimming pared 2 bases from V and 2 bases from J, leaving 10 bases between. The CDR3 DNA follows: TGTGCCAGCAGTTTAGGCAGGGCGCCCTACGAGCAGTACTTC. Amino acid sequence: CASSLGRAPYEQYF.

This clonotype showed up just a few times. V usage is TRBV5-1 and J usage is TRBJ2-5; D assignment may be TRBD1 or TRBD2 (6 bases each). CDR1 and CDR2 (germline): SGHRS, YFSETQ. V was pared by 5 bases and J by 2 bases, with 25 bases between. The CDR3 is 18 amino acids. The CDR3: CASSLGYLEGGPQETQYF. DNA for the CDR3: TGCGCCAGCAGTCTTGGATATTTAGAAGGGGGGCCTCAAGAGACCCAGTACTTC.

This clonotype was observed a handful of times. This chain joins TRBV9 and TRBJ1-2; D is possibly TRBD1 (5 bases). The CDR3 has 13 residues. V gave up 5 bases and J gave up 0 bases, with 8 bases separating them. Germline-derived CDR1 and CDR2 are SGDLS and YYNGEE. CDR3 nucleotide sequence: TGTGCCAGCAGTGACAGCTCTAACTATGGCTACACCTTC. This sequence encodes CASSDSSNYGYTF.

The sample holds many counts of this clonotype. The chain employs TRBV2 and TRBJ2-1, with a tentative D call TRBD2 (5 bases). The CDR3 runs to 13 residues. CDR1 and CDR2 from the germline V gene are SNHLY and FYNNEI. V shed 11 bases and J shed 4 bases, with 15 bases lying between them. The CDR3 DNA sequence: TGTGCCGGGCAGGCGGGCCCGTACAATGAGCAGTTCTTC. It codes for CAGQAGPYNEQFF.

For the CDR3, the DNA is TGTGCCAGCGGCGGGAGTCCAGATACGCAGTATTTT. This codes for CASGGSPDTQYF. The chain joins TRBV7-8 to TRBJ2-3; TRBD2 agrees at 7 bases. CDR3 length equals 12 residues. Germline V gene lookup returns CDR1 SGHVS and CDR2 FQNEAQ. Losses at the gene ends were 8 bases for V and 4 bases for J; bases not matched to a gene: 3.

This clonotype was found once. The V call is TRBV10-3, the J call TRBJ1-5; 8 bases match TRBD1. V was pared by 10 bases and J by 5 bases, with 7 bases of the junction left unmatched. CDR3 length equals 13 residues. Germline-derived CDR1 and CDR2 are ENHRY and SYGVKD. CDR3 loop: CATLDRGDQPQHF. CDR3 coding DNA: TGTGCCACCCTTGACAGGGGTGATCAGCCCCAGCATTTT.

This clonotype came up a few times. This rearrangement joins TRBV13 to TRBJ2-1; 9 nucleotides line up with TRBD2. Germline assignment: CDR1 PRHDT and CDR2 FYEKMQ (reference sequence). The ends lost 6 bases at V and 8 bases at J; junction bases unmatched: 11. The CDR3 spans 15 residues. The CDR3 sequence: CASSSGGRAGDEQFF. CDR3 nucleotide sequence: TGTGCCAGCAGTTCAGGCGGGAGGGCAGGCGATGAGCAGTTCTTC. The full variable domain, in which reference TRBV13 and TRBJ2-1 provide the parts outside the CDR3, is AAGVIQSPRHLIKEKRETATLKCYPIPRHDTVYWYQQGPGQDPQFLISFYEKMQSDKGSIPDRFSAQQFSDYHSELNMSSLELGDSALYFCASSSGGRAGDEQFFGPGTRLTVL.

The chain employs TRBV18 and TRBJ1-1; no clear D. V lost 1 base and J lost 1, with 7 bases in between. The CDR3 loop spans 14 amino acids. The germline CDR1 and CDR2 sequences are KGHSH and LQKENI. DNA of the CDR3: TGTGCCAGCTCACCACAGGGTTCGAACACTGAAGCTTTCTTT. Its protein is CASSPQGSNTEAFF.

The chain employs TRBV28 and TRBJ2-7, with a possible D match to TRBD2 (6 bases). The V and J ends lost 4 bases and 7 bases respectively, with 14 bases between them. The CDR3 is made up of 13 amino acids. Per germline, CDR1 MDHEN and CDR2 SYDVKM. Here the CDR3 reads CASSSGLTREQYF. CDR3 nucleotide sequence: TGTGCCAGCAGTTCGGGACTGACTCGGGAGCAGTACTTC.

In this sample, this clonotype turned up a few times. The J gene is TRBJ2-7, the V gene TRBV6-2 or TRBV6-3, with unresolved D. CDR3 length: 13 amino acids. V lost 3 bases and J 6 bases, leaving 12 bases between the germline ends. From germline, CDR1 is MNHEY and CDR2 SVGEGT. CDR3 DNA: TGTGCCAGCAGTTATAATTCGGGCGGCGAGCAGTACTTC. This codes for CASSYNSGGEQYF.

At least ten counts were recorded for this clonotype. The chain combines TRBV30 with TRBJ2-7, with D unclear. The CDR3 totals 12 residues. CDR1 and CDR2 (germline): GTSNPN, SVGIG (reference sequence). The ends were cut back, 4 bases at V and 2 bases at J, with 9 bases in the middle. CDR3: CAWKDPAYEQYF. CDR3 DNA sequence: TGTGCCTGGAAAGACCCCGCCTACGAGCAGTACTTC.

V gene TRBV3-1 combines with J gene TRBJ1-3, with D unresolved. Germline CDR1 reads LGHDT; CDR2 reads YNNKEL (reference sequence). The V and J ends lost 4 bases and 8 bases respectively, with 12 bases between them. This CDR3 region has 13 residues. The CDR3 loop is CASSPGRLDTIYF. The DNA for the CDR3 is TGTGCCAGCAGCCCCGGACGGCTTGACACCATATATTTT.

This clonotype has a handful of counts. V is TRBV3-1 and J is TRBJ1-6; 8 bases fit TRBD1. CDR3 length: 14 amino acids. Germline V gene sequence: CDR1 LGHDT, CDR2 YNNKEL (reference sequence). With 6 bases clipped from V and 7 bases from J, the junction kept 5 bases outside the gene matches. CDR3 in amino acids: CASRRGQGNSPLHF. DNA for the CDR3: TGTGCCAGCAGGCGCGGACAGGGAAATTCACCCCTCCACTTT.

V gene TRBV7-2 combines with J gene TRBJ1-2; D is perhaps TRBD1 (6 bases). This CDR3 is 15 amino acids long. Trimming shortened V by 2 bases and J by 3 bases, and 13 bases separated the two germline ends. Germline values: CDR1 SGHTA, CDR2 FQGNSA. CDR3 protein: CASSLQAGVDYGYTF. DNA for the CDR3: TGTGCCAGCAGCTTACAGGCAGGGGTTGACTATGGCTACACCTTC.

The rearrangement uses TRBV4-1 and TRBJ1-5; no clear D gene. Deletions cut 6 bases from V and 4 bases from J, with 16 bases between. The CDR3 is 15 residues long. The germline V gene has CDR1 MGHRA and CDR2 YSYEKL. CDR3 nucleotide sequence: TGCGCCAGCAGTCATGAGGGCGGGAGAAATCAGCCCCAGCATTTT. This encodes CASSHEGGRNQPQHF.